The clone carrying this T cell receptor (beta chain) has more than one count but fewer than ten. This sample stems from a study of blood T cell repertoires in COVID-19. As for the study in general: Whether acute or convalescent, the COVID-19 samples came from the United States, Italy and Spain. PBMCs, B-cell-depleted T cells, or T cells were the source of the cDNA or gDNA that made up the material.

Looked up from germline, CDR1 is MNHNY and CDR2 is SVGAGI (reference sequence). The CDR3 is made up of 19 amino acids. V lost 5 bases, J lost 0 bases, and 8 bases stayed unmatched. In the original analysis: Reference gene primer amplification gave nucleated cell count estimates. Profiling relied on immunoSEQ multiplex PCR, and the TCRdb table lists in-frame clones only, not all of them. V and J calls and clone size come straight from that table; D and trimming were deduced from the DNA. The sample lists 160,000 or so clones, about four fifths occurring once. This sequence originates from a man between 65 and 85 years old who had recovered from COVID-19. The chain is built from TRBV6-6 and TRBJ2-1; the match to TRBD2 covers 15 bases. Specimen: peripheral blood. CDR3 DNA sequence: TGTGCCAGCAGTCGTGGAGGACTAGCGGGAGGGAGCTCCTACAATGAGCAGTTCTTC. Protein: CASSRGGLAGGSSYNEQFF.